The entry below describes one T cell receptor (beta chain). Its cognate antigen is unknown. Data came from immunoSEQ multiplex PCR; TCRdb stores just in-frame clones and leaves some out. The table has about 45,000 clones, about 90% seen once. CDR3 length: 16 residues. Germline V gives CDR1 MNHEY, CDR2 SMNVEV (reference sequence). V was clipped by 6 bases and J by 4 bases; unmatched bases: 11. This sample was included in a study of resident and recirculating memory T cells in vitiligo. The study's findings and limits: Clonality differed among vitiligo lesions, with no unique dominant clone.

The sequenced sample consisted of blood. The clonotype originates from a male donor with vitiligo. This chain joins TRBV27 and TRBJ1-5, with 8 bases matching TRBD1. CDR3 protein: CASRQTGEGRNQPQHF. In DNA, the CDR3 is TGTGCCAGCAGACAGACAGGGGAAGGGCGGAATCAGCCCCAGCATTTT.